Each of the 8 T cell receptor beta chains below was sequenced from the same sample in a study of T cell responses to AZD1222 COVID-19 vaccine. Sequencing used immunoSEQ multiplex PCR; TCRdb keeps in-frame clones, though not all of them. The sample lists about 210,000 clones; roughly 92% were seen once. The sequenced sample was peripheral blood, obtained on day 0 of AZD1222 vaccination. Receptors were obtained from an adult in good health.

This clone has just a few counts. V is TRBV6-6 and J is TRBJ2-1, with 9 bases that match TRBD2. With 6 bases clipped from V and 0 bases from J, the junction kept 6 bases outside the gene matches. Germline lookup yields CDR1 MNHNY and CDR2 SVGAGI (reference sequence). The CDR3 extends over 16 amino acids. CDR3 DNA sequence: TGTGCCAGCAGCGGAGCGGGGGGCATCTCCTACAATGAGCAGTTCTTC. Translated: CASSGAGGISYNEQFF.

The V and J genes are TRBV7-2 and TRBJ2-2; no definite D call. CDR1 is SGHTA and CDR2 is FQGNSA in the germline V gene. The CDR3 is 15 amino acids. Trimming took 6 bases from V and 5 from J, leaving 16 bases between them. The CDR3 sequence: CASRTGYFWTGELFF. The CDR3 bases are TGTGCCAGCAGGACGGGTTACTTCTGGACCGGGGAGCTGTTTTTT. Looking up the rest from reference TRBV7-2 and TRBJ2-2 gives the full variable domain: GAGVSQSPSNKVTEKGKDVELRCDPISGHTALYWYRQSLGQGLEFLIYFQGNSAPDKSGLPSDRFSAERTGGSVSTLTIQRTQQEDSAVYLCASRTGYFWTGELFFGEGSRLTVL.

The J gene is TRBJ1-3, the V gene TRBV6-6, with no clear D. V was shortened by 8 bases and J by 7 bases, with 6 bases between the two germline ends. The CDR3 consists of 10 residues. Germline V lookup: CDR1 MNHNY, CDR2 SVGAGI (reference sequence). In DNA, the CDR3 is TGTGCCAGCGGCGGGAACACCATATATTTT. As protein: CASGGNTIYF.

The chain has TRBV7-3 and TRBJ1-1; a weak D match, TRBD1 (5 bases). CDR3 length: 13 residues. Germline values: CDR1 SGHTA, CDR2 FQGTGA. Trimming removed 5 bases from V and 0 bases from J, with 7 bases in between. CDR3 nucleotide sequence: TGTGCCAGCAGCCGGGGGGTGAACACTGAAGCTTTCTTT. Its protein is CASSRGVNTEAFF. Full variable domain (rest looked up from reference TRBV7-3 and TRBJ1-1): GAGVSQTPSNKVTEKGKYVELRCDPISGHTALYWYRQSLGQGPEFLIYFQGTGAADDSGLPNDRFFAVRPEGSVSTLKIQRTERGDSAVYLCASSRGVNTEAFFGQGTRLTVV.

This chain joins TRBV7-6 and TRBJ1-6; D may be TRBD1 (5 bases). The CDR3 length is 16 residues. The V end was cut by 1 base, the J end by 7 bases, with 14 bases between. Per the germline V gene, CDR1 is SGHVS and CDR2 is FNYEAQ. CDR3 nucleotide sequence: TGTGCCAGCAGCTTAGGGGTCCTTGAGGGGAATTCACCCCTCCACTTT. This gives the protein CASSLGVLEGNSPLHF.

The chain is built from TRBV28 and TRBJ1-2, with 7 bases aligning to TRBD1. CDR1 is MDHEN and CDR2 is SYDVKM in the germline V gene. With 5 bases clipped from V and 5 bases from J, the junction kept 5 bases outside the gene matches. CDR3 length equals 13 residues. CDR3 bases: TGTGCCAGCAGTGACAGGGTTTCGTATGGCTACACCTTC. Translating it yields CASSDRVSYGYTF.

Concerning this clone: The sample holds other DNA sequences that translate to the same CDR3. CDR3 nucleotides: TGTGCCACCAGCCGAAGCGGGGTAGAGACCCAGTACTTC. Protein sequence: CATSRSGVETQYF. The chain recombines TRBV15 with TRBJ2-5; TRBD2 matches 7 bases. The junction had 4 bases not matched to a gene; V was cut back by 5 bases and J by 4 bases. CDR1 and CDR2 (germline): LNHNV, YYDKDF (reference sequence). The CDR3 spans 13 residues.

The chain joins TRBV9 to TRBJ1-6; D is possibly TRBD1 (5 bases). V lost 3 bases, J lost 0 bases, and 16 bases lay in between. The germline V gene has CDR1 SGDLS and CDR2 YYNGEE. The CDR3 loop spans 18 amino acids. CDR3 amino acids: CASSAPRDGDSYNSPLHF. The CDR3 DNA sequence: TGTGCCAGCAGCGCACCCAGGGACGGAGACTCCTATAATTCACCCCTCCACTTT.